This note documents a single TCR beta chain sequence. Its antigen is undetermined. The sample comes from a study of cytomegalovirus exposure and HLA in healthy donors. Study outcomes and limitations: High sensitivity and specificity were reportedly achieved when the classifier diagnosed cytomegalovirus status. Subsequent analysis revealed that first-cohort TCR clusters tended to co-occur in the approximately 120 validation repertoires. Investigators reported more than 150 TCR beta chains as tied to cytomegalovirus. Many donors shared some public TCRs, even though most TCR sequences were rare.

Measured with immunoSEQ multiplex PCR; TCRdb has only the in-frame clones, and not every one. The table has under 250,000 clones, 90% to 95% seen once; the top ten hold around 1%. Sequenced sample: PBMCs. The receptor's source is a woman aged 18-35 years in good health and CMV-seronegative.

The CDR3 coding sequence is TGCGCCAGCAGCTTGGCGACAGGAGAGGGAAACACCATATATTTT. Translation: CASSLATGEGNTIYF. The gene calls are TRBV5-1 and TRBJ1-3; TRBD1 might be the D (6 bases). The V end was cut by 0 bases, the J end by 4 bases, with 11 bases between. The germline V gene has CDR1 SGHRS and CDR2 YFSETQ. This CDR3 region has 15 residues.